This T cell receptor beta chain was found in a study of blood T cell repertoires in COVID-19. Study summary: COVID-19 samples from acute and convalescent phases originated in the United States, Italy and Spain. The cDNA or gDNA used as material had been derived from T cells, B-cell-depleted T cells, or PBMCs.

Per the original methods: From reference gene primer amplification, estimates of nucleated cell counts were derived. Method: immunoSEQ multiplex PCR; TCRdb's copy keeps in-frame clones and lacks some. The V and J calls and clone size come from that table; D and trimming were worked out from the DNA. The sample lists under 250,000 clones, almost 85% occurring once. Sample: peripheral blood. The clonotype was recovered from a woman in her forties or fifties with active or convalescent COVID-19.

CDR3 protein: CASSLSGTSGGYNEQFF. DNA of the CDR3: TGTGCCAGCAGCTTAAGTGGGACTAGCGGGGGATACAATGAGCAGTTCTTC. This chain joins TRBV7-9 and TRBJ2-1; 14 bases map to TRBD2. The CDR3 contains 17 residues. The V segment lost 2 bases and the J segment 4 bases; nucleotides outside the gene matches: 4. Germline-derived CDR1 and CDR2 are SEHNR and FQNEAQ (reference sequence).